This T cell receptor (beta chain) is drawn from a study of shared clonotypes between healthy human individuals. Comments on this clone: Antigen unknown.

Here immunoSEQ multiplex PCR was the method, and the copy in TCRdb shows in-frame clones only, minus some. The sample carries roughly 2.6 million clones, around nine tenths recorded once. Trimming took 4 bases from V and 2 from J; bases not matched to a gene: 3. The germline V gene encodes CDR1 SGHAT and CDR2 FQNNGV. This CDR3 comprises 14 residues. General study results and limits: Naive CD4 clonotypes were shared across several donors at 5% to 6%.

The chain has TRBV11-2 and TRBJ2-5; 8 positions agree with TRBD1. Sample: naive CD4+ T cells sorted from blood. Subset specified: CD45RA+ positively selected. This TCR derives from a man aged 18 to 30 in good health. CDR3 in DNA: TGTGCCAGCAGCTCCAGGACAGGGCAAGAGACCCAGTACTTC. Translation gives CASSSRTGQETQYF.